The T cell receptor beta chain under discussion was sequenced for a study of T cell responses to AZD1222 COVID-19 vaccine (dated by TCRdb to the early 2020s). Regarding the research as a whole: Because spike-specific TCR depth and breadth did not differ between the two schedules, AZD1222 recipients who got a second dose at roughly 4 weeks were pooled with those who got a second dose at roughly 12 weeks. Trial participants were enrolled into age subgroups of 18-55, 56-69 and 70-plus years, which contained approximately 150, 30 and 60 TCR-sequenced participants, respectively. TCR sequencing covered 233 trial participants: 200 to 220 given two doses of AZD1222 and around 26 given two doses of MenACWY control vaccine.

The CDR3 regions of human TCRbeta chains were analyzed by immunosequencing. Under the source paper's analysis protocol: TCRs in the repertoires were matched against a reference library of SARS-CoV-2-specific TCRs that had been generated with the MIRA antigen-specificity platform. Breadth was defined as the fraction of unique TCRs that were SARS-CoV-2-associated. Depth was defined as the fraction of total T cells that were SARS-CoV-2-associated. Each spike-specific TCR was assigned to its reactive spike region and to a CD4 or CD8 class using the MIRA data. Log10-transformed breadth and depth values were compared by one-way ANOVA with Sidak's multiple comparisons tests. The immuneACCESS repertoire file appears here via TCRdb, limited to in-frame rearrangements. These files lack a portion of the clones; in checked studies, under half of the deficit traces to unresolved V genes, and the cause of the others is not known. The V and J calls and clone size are taken from that table; D and trimming were inferred from the DNA. Within this sample are around 95,000 clones, with about nine tenths of them counted one time only. The ten largest clones take up approximately 1.7% of the sample.

In light of the paper, this sample's time point label describes: baseline before first vaccination. Vaccinee samples were obtained from the UK trials COV001 and COV002, which included a single-blind randomized controlled phase 2/3 trial of AZD1222 (ChAdOx1 nCoV-19) in healthy adults. Trial participant PBMC samples were collected at day 0 and day 28 after the second dose for TCRbeta chain sequencing. The paper's findings and limits, for the study overall: CD4 TCRs associated with the vaccine covered the entire spike protein, and the dominant responses were in regions 160-218 and 743-854. Because no day 14 peak-response samples were available, the repertoires could be characterized only after the peak T cell response. In the small 56-69-year group, the increase in depth fell short of significance, most likely because of low power. Reportedly, close to half of the unique spike-specific TCRs recognized epitopes lying outside the regions that are mutated in the B.1.351 and B.1.1.7 variants. Conclusions about previously exposed vaccinees are limited because only six or seven AZD1222 recipients were SARS-CoV-2 seropositive at baseline. After two AZD1222 doses, both the breadth and the depth of spike-specific TCRs were significantly higher than at day 0 and than in MenACWY recipients. Participants were mostly white British, with more females than males. The authors suggested clonal diversity may have been underestimated.

With respect to this clone: Its cognate antigen has yet to be identified. Per-nucleotide qualities are absent, and no much larger clonotype sits a single base away.

Sequenced here: peripheral blood, sampled on day 0 of AZD1222 vaccination. The sequence was obtained from an adult in good health.

Here is the DNA: TGTGCCAGCAGCTCCCTGGGAGTCGGGGGGACCCAGTACTTC. This encodes CASSSLGVGGTQYF. The rearranged chain carries TRBV7-3 and TRBJ2-5; TRBD2 might be the D gene, on 6 matching bases. The germline V gene encodes CDR1 SGHTA and CDR2 FQGTGA. Inclusive of the bounding cysteine and phenylalanine, the CDR3 is 14 residues long. The only DNA kept is the CDR3, 42 bases in frame from the first base. Cut back by 4 bases and 7 bases, the V and J ends lie 16 bases apart.